The 18 T cell receptor beta chains listed next were all sequenced from one sample in a study of control samples from healthy donors and cancer patients. The protocol was immunoSEQ multiplex PCR, while the TCRdb copy is restricted to in-frame clones and leaves out a portion. The table includes over 150,000 clones, just over 95% detected once. Material for sequencing was blood. These receptor sequences come from a woman in her 30s in good health.

The CDR3 DNA reads as TGTGCCAGCAGCCCGGCGGGAGGGGCAGATACGCAGTATTTT. The encoded protein is CASSPAGGADTQYF. This chain joins TRBV4-2 and TRBJ2-3; 9 bases are a match to TRBD2. CDR1 is LGHNA, CDR2 YNFKEQ, per germline. J lost 4 bases, V lost 4 bases, and 3 bases had no gene match. This CDR3 comprises 14 residues.

The V call is TRBV30, the J call TRBJ2-3; TRBD2 agrees at 7 bases. V was clipped by 0 bases and J by 0 bases; unmatched bases: 0. Germline CDR1 and CDR2: GTSNPN and SVGIG (reference sequence). The CDR3 consists of 14 residues. DNA for the CDR3: TGTGCCTGGAGTGTGGGAGGGAGCACAGATACGCAGTATTTT. Its protein is CAWSVGGSTDTQYF.

This chain connects TRBV7-3 to TRBJ2-3; 12 bases are shared with TRBD2. V lost 4 bases to trimming and J lost 0 bases; unmatched junction nucleotides: 14. The germline V gene has CDR1 SGHTA and CDR2 FQGTGA. The CDR3 is 20 amino acids. CDR3 region: CASSSFGSGTSGLSTDTQYF. The DNA for the CDR3 is TGTGCCAGCAGCTCATTTGGTTCTGGGACTAGCGGGCTCAGCACAGATACGCAGTATTTT.

The rearrangement links TRBV19 to TRBJ1-6; 7 positions agree with TRBD1. After removal of 7 bases from V and 8 bases from J, the junction contained 11 bases not matched to a gene. The CDR3 totals 15 residues. CDR1 and CDR2 (germline): LNHDA, SQIVND (reference sequence). CDR3: CASIPPGQQDSPLHF. CDR3 sequence (DNA): TGTGCCAGTATTCCCCCGGGACAGCAGGATTCACCCCTCCACTTT.

This chain links TRBV19 with TRBJ2-2, with 9 bases lining up with TRBD1. The junction had 7 bases not matched to a gene; V was cut back by 3 bases and J by 2 bases. This CDR3 contains 17 residues. The germline gives CDR1 LNHDA, CDR2 SQIVND (reference sequence). The CDR3 region has the DNA TGTGCCAGTAGTATGAGGACAGGGGCTATCAACACCGGGGAGCTGTTTTTT. Its translation is CASSMRTGAINTGELFF.

The chain has TRBV16 and TRBJ1-4; a possible D gene is TRBD1 (6 bases). The CDR3 has 15 amino acids. Germline V lookup: CDR1 KGHSY, CDR2 FQNENV. V lost 2 bases, J lost 5 bases, and 12 bases lay in between. The CDR3, as DNA: TGTGCCAGCAGCCAAGTGGGGGCAGACAATGAAAAACTGTTTTTT. Encoded protein: CASSQVGADNEKLFF. Supplemented by reference TRBV16 and TRBJ1-4, the full variable domain reads GEEVAQTPKHLVRGEGQKAKLYCAPIKGHSYVFWYQQVLKNEFKFLISFQNENVFDETGMPKERFSAKCLPNSPCSLEIQATKLEDSAVYFCASSQVGADNEKLFFGSGTQLSVL.

This rearrangement joins TRBV7-9 to TRBJ1-5; D unclear. CDR3 size: 13 residues. From germline, CDR1 is SEHNR and CDR2 FQNEAQ (reference sequence). V dropped 1 base and J dropped 6 bases, with 7 bases sitting between them. The CDR3 nucleotides read TGTGCCAGCAGCTTAGGAGGGAGTCAGCCCCAGCATTTT. Its protein product is CASSLGGSQPQHF.

V usage is TRBV5-1 and J usage is TRBJ1-1; weak D call: TRBD1 (5 bases). Between the trimmed V and J ends, which lost 2 bases and 1 base, there was a span of 6 bases. Germline V gene lookup returns CDR1 SGHRS and CDR2 YFSETQ. This CDR3 comprises 13 residues. The CDR3 DNA reads as TGCGCCAGCAGCTTCGGACAGAACACTGAAGCTTTCTTT. This gives the protein CASSFGQNTEAFF.

The J gene is TRBJ1-1, the V gene TRBV28; 8 positions match TRBD1. The germline gives CDR1 MDHEN, CDR2 SYDVKM. CDR3 length: 15 amino acids. J lost 5 bases, V lost 5 bases, and 10 bases had no gene match. This CDR3 reads CASSHPGQAPTEAFF. CDR3 coding DNA: TGTGCCAGCAGTCATCCGGGACAGGCCCCAACTGAAGCTTTCTTT.

The gene calls are TRBV3-1 (or the pseudogene TRBV3-2) and TRBJ2-2; perhaps TRBD2 as D (7 bases). Germline values: CDR1 LGHDT, CDR2 YNNKEL (reference sequence). V lost 3 bases to trimming and J lost 7 bases, with 15 bases between them. The CDR3 is made up of 15 amino acids. This CDR3 reads CASSHKRGAVGELFF. The DNA for the CDR3 is TGTGCCAGCAGCCACAAACGGGGGGCGGTCGGGGAGCTGTTTTTT.

The J gene is TRBJ1-1, the V gene TRBV10-3; a possible D gene is TRBD1 (5 bases). Trimming pared 6 bases from V and 4 bases from J, leaving 12 bases between. The CDR3 is made up of 13 amino acids. Germline V gene data show CDR1 as ENHRY and CDR2 as SYGVKD. The CDR3 sequence: CAIRGLGSTEAFF. CDR3 bases: TGTGCCATCAGGGGACTGGGGAGCACTGAAGCTTTCTTT.

This chain connects TRBV24-1 to TRBJ2-3; D is perhaps TRBD1 (7 bases). Trimming pared 4 bases from V and 4 bases from J, leaving 17 bases between. The germline V gene has CDR1 KGHDR and CDR2 SFDVKD. CDR3 size: 16 residues. CDR3 protein: CATSEGGQQFPDTQYF. The CDR3 DNA reads as TGTGCCACCAGTGAGGGGGGACAGCAGTTCCCAGATACGCAGTATTTT.

The rearrangement links TRBV28 to TRBJ1-6, with a possible D match to TRBD1 (6 bases). The germline V gene encodes CDR1 MDHEN and CDR2 SYDVKM. Trimming removed 4 bases from V and 5 bases from J, with 18 bases in between. The CDR3 totals 17 residues. CDR3 nucleotide sequence: TGTGCCAGCAGTTCGACAGGTTCAAGGAAGAATAATTCACCCCTCCACTTT. Protein: CASSSTGSRKNNSPLHF.

V usage is TRBV6-6 and J usage is TRBJ1-1; D is unresolved. The germline V gene encodes CDR1 MNHNY and CDR2 SVGAGI (reference sequence). The germline V and J ends were trimmed by 8 bases and 1 base, with 8 bases remaining between them. The length of the CDR3 is 12 residues. The CDR3 reads CASSARNTEAFF. CDR3 in DNA: TGTGCCAGCTCCGCACGGAACACTGAAGCTTTCTTT.

A note on this clone: Mismatch with germline at one junction end may stem from a read error. This CDR3 is also generated by other DNA sequences in the sample. The J gene is TRBJ1-1, the V gene TRBV10-3; TRBD1 is a possible D gene (6 bases). CDR1 is ENHRY and CDR2 is SYGVKD in the germline V gene. This CDR3 contains 15 residues. The CDR3: CAISDGGDGNTEAFF. The CDR3 DNA reads as TGCGCCATCAGTGACGGGGGCGACGGGAACACTGAAGCTTTCTTT.

J is TRBJ1-3 and V is TRBV11-2; D is perhaps TRBD1 (6 bases). Between the trimmed V and J ends, which lost 4 bases and 2 bases, there was a span of 15 bases. Germline V gives CDR1 SGHAT, CDR2 FQNNGV. The CDR3 loop spans 16 amino acids. The chain's CDR3 is CASSSTGKIAGNTIYF. Here the CDR3 DNA reads TGTGCCAGCAGCTCCACAGGGAAGATCGCTGGAAACACCATATATTTT.

The V gene is TRBV6-5, the J gene TRBJ1-6; 7 bases fit TRBD1. The CDR3 is made up of 15 amino acids. The ends lost 2 bases at V and 7 bases at J; junction bases unmatched: 5. Germline CDR1 reads MNHEY; CDR2 reads SVGAGI. The CDR3 reads CASSYQGVGNSPLHF. The CDR3 DNA follows: TGTGCCAGCAGTTACCAGGGGGTTGGGAATTCACCCCTCCACTTT.

This sequence joins TRBV30 and TRBJ1-4; no reliable D call. The CDR3 extends over 13 amino acids. CDR1 is GTSNPN, CDR2 SVGIG, per germline (reference sequence). V was trimmed by 0 bases and J by 5 bases, leaving 7 bases between them. The CDR3, as DNA: TGTGCCTGGAGTGTACTACAGAATGAAAAACTGTTTTTT. Translation gives CAWSVLQNEKLFF.